This T cell receptor (beta chain) is drawn from a study of molecular identifiers for immune sequencing clone quantification. Study-level findings and limits: Effector cells had over 98% of their molecules in clones above 20 RNA copies, while naive cells had under 1%.

TCRdb fed the PCR reads into MiXCR, producing one record per CDR3 protein. The repertoire has 37,000 or so distinct CDR3 sequences, less than 20% of them found once; the top ten carry less than 9%. Remarks on this clonotype: The antigen is not known.

This receptor was identified in a human donor in good health. Some libraries in this study had Jurkat cell RNA spiked in. The source material was naive CD8+ T cells from blood, with Jurkat cell RNA spiked in. Subset defined: FACS-sorted CD8+CD4-CCR7+CD45RA+ naive T cells.

CDR3 DNA: TGTGCCAGCAGCCAAGGCTCGGGACAGGGATGGGAAGCCGGGGAGCTGTTTTTT. Translation gives CASSQGSGQGWEAGELFF. The chain employs TRBV3-1 and TRBJ2-2, with TRBD1 matching 9 bases. CDR3 length equals 18 residues. The ends lost 1 base at V and 6 bases at J; junction bases unmatched: 12. Germline V CDR1 and CDR2: LGHDT, YNNKEL (reference sequence).